Shown below are 31 T cell receptor beta chains from a single sample sequenced in a study of blood T cells in healthy people across ages. A second PCR of roughly 7 to 11 cycles used a sample-barcoded 5' primer and a J-beta primer mix. TCRdb independently ran MiXCR on the 5' RACE reads; one entry per CDR3 protein. The repertoire holds about 1.4 million distinct CDR3 sequences, with around 59% as singletons. Sequencing input: blood. The receptors here all came from a man younger than 30 in good health.

The chain combines TRBV20-1 with TRBJ2-3; 8 bases line up with TRBD2. V trimming: 0 bases; J trimming: 10 bases; junction bases outside the gene matches: 9. This CDR3 contains 14 residues. CDR1 and CDR2 from the germline V gene are DFQATT and SNEGSKA (reference sequence). The CDR3 coding sequence is TGCAGTGCTAGAGAAGCCCCGGGACTAGAAGCGCAGTATTTT. Translated: CSAREAPGLEAQYF.

This clonotype has more than one count but fewer than ten. The rearrangement links TRBV5-1 to TRBJ2-3; D could derive from TRBD1 or TRBD2 (5 bases each). Trimming cost V 3 bases and J 4 bases, with 9 bases left between them. The germline V gene has CDR1 SGHRS and CDR2 YFSETQ. CDR3 length: 13 residues. CDR3 nucleotides: TGCGCCAGCAGCTCACTGGGGGCAGATACGCAGTATTTT. Translation: CASSSLGADTQYF.

J is TRBJ2-1 and V is TRBV28; 9 bases align to TRBD1. The CDR3 runs 15 residues. V was clipped by 3 bases and J by 7 bases; unmatched bases: 7. Germline assignment: CDR1 MDHEN and CDR2 SYDVKM. The CDR3 loop reads CASSLSSGQGNEQFF. CDR3 in DNA: TGTGCCAGCAGTTTGTCCTCTGGACAGGGGAATGAGCAGTTCTTC.

The gene calls are TRBV18 and TRBJ2-3; D is perhaps TRBD2 (5 bases). The germline V and J ends were trimmed by 3 bases and 6 bases, with 22 bases remaining between them. Per the germline V gene, CDR1 is KGHSH and CDR2 is LQKENI. The CDR3 has 17 residues. The chain's CDR3 is CASSPTFGRDPGDTQYF. The CDR3 nucleotides read TGTGCCAGCTCACCTACCTTTGGACGGGATCCGGGGGATACGCAGTATTTT. Based on the CDR3 plus reference TRBV18 and TRBJ2-3, the full variable domain is NAGVMQNPRHLVRRRGQEARLRCSPMKGHSHVYWYRQLPEEGLKFMVYLQKENIIDESGMPKERFSAEFPKEGPSILRIQQVVRGDSAAYFCASSPTFGRDPGDTQYFGPGTRLTVL.

This clonotype has a single count. The chain combines TRBV14 with TRBJ2-1, with TRBD1 as a possible D gene (6 bases). The J call is in doubt because the DNA end fits TRBJ2-7 better. This CDR3 is built from 14 residues. The germline CDR1 and CDR2 sequences are SGHDN and FVKESK. CDR3 sequence reads: CASSQGALYNEQYF. CDR3 bases: TGTGCCAGCAGCCAGGGGGCTCTCTACAATGAGCAGTACTTC.

This clonotype was counted between two and nine times. This chain uses TRBV12-3 or TRBV12-4 with TRBJ2-3, with unresolved D. The V gene lost 5 bases and the J gene lost 5 bases, with 14 bases spanning the gap. This CDR3 has 14 residues. CDR3 region: CASSPPPGKDTQYF. The CDR3 bases are TGTGCCAGCAGTCCACCCCCGGGTAAAGATACGCAGTATTTT.

The chain combines TRBV7-9 with TRBJ2-4; D may correspond to TRBD1 or TRBD2 (7 bases each). The CDR3 contains 16 residues. CDR1 and CDR2 from the germline V gene are SEHNR and FQNEAQ (reference sequence). V was clipped by 4 bases and J by 4 bases, with 17 bases between them. Here the CDR3 DNA reads TGTGCCAGCAGCTCACGCCGACAGGGAGGGAAAAACATTCAGTACTTC. Its translation: CASSSRRQGGKNIQYF.

This clonotype was observed once. The chain links TRBV4-1 to TRBJ2-2; D gene uncertain. The CDR3 runs 14 residues. V was pared by 1 base and J by 4 bases, with 7 bases between. Germline V gene sequence: CDR1 MGHRA, CDR2 YSYEKL. This CDR3 reads CASSQGLTTGELFF. The CDR3 region has the DNA TGCGCCAGCAGCCAAGGGCTAACCACCGGGGAGCTGTTTTTT.

The chain carries TRBV10-3 and TRBJ2-7; 9 bases match TRBD1. Germline CDR1 ENHRY, CDR2 SYGVKD. The CDR3 loop spans 14 amino acids. V lost 4 bases and J lost 3; bases outside the gene matches: 4. The CDR3 spells CAISVRQGDYEQYF. Written as DNA, the CDR3 is TGTGCCATCAGTGTTCGACAGGGGGACTACGAGCAGTACTTC.

CDR3 loop: CASRLAGVNSYNEQFF. For the CDR3, the DNA is TGTGCCAGCCGGCTAGCGGGCGTTAACTCCTACAATGAGCAGTTCTTC. V gene TRBV6-2 or TRBV6-3 combines with J gene TRBJ2-1; 8 positions match TRBD2. Germline CDR1 and CDR2: MNHEY and SVGEGT. V lost 8 bases and J lost 0; bases outside the gene matches: 9. The CDR3 covers 16 residues.

The V gene is TRBV20-1, the J gene TRBJ2-1; 10 bases map to TRBD1. The CDR3 totals 16 residues. Germline lookup yields CDR1 DFQATT and CDR2 SNEGSKA (reference sequence). The V gene end was trimmed by 0 bases and the J gene end by 5 bases; junction bases not matched to a gene: 7. CDR3 protein: CSARDPGTGVDNEQFF. CDR3 DNA sequence: TGCAGTGCTAGAGATCCAGGGACAGGGGTAGACAATGAGCAGTTCTTC.

The gene calls are TRBV25-1 and TRBJ1-1, with 7 bases fitting TRBD1. The germline V gene encodes CDR1 MGHDK and CDR2 SYGVNS. The junction had 5 bases not matched to a gene; V was cut back by 6 bases and J by 4 bases. This CDR3 has 13 residues. CDR3 DNA: TGTGCCAGCAGGCAAACAGGGGTCACTGAAGCTTTCTTT. This gives the protein CASRQTGVTEAFF.

V gene TRBV3-1 combines with J gene TRBJ2-2; 9 bases are shared with TRBD1. This CDR3 comprises 16 residues. From germline, CDR1 is LGHDT and CDR2 YNNKEL (reference sequence). The trim removed 2 bases at V and 7 bases at J, leaving 8 bases unmatched. The CDR3 spells CASSQSGTGNHGELFF. The DNA for the CDR3 is TGTGCCAGCAGCCAATCCGGGACAGGGAATCACGGGGAGCTGTTTTTT.

The chain links TRBV7-2 to TRBJ2-1, with D unresolved. The J call may be mistaken, given a closer DNA end match to TRBJ2-7. Germline CDR1 is SGHTA and CDR2 is FQGNSA. The CDR3 is 15 amino acids. As DNA, the CDR3 is TGTGCCAGCAGCCTCGAACTAAGCTCCTACAATGAGCAGTACTTC. Translating gives CASSLELSSYNEQYF.

This clonotype was detected a few times. The CDR3 protein is CASSHPGGHYEQYF. The CDR3 DNA sequence: TGTGCCAGCAGCCACCCTGGGGGACACTACGAGCAGTACTTC. The chain uses TRBV3-1 and TRBJ2-7, with D tentatively TRBD1 (6 bases). Trimming pared 3 bases from V and 3 bases from J, leaving 12 bases between. The germline V gene encodes CDR1 LGHDT and CDR2 YNNKEL (reference sequence). The CDR3 extends over 14 amino acids.

About this clonotype: A read error may produce the germline difference seen at one junction end. The chain couples TRBV20-1 to TRBJ2-3; D may be TRBD2 (6 bases). Germline values: CDR1 DFQATT, CDR2 SNEGSKA (reference sequence). The CDR3 loop spans 13 amino acids. The CDR3, as DNA: TGTAGTGCCATCCGGGACTCCACAGATACGCAGTATTTT. It encodes CSAIRDSTDTQYF.

The chain is built from TRBV20-1 and TRBJ1-2; 7 positions agree with TRBD1. CDR3 length equals 12 residues. The V and J ends lost 6 bases and 2 bases, in that order; junction bases with no gene match: 3. Germline loops: CDR1 DFQATT, CDR2 SNEGSKA (reference sequence). This CDR3 is CSAVQGNYGYTF. In nucleotides, the CDR3 is TGCAGTGCAGTACAGGGGAACTATGGCTACACCTTC.

This rearrangement joins TRBV18 to TRBJ1-1, with TRBD1 as a possible D gene (5 bases). The V gene's germline CDR1 is KGHSH and CDR2 LQKENI. V was pared by 2 bases and J by 5 bases, with 21 bases between. This CDR3 is 17 amino acids long. The CDR3 loop reads CASSPSTGSPGGTEAFF. CDR3 in DNA: TGTGCCAGCTCACCATCCACAGGATCCCCGGGGGGGACTGAAGCTTTCTTT.

The chain links TRBV4-3 to TRBJ2-7, with 8 bases identical to TRBD2. Unmatched junction bases numbered 10, after V lost 4 bases and J lost 5 bases. Looked up from germline, CDR1 is LGHNA and CDR2 is YSLEER. There are 15 residues in the CDR3. This chain's CDR3 is CASSPGSGGENEQYF. CDR3 nucleotide sequence: TGCGCCAGCAGCCCAGGCTCCGGGGGGGAGAACGAGCAGTACTTC.

This clonotype occurred a few times. The chain couples TRBV7-6 to TRBJ2-7; the D is unclear. CDR1 and CDR2 from the germline V gene are SGHVS and FNYEAQ. The length of the CDR3 is 14 residues. The V end was cut by 1 base, the J end by 3 bases, with 10 bases between. As DNA, the CDR3 is TGTGCCAGCAGCTTAGGTTCGGGTTTCTACGAGCAGTACTTC. It specifies CASSLGSGFYEQYF.

The chain joins TRBV29-1 to TRBJ2-1; 8 bases agree with TRBD2. The CDR3 is 15 residues long. J lost 5 bases, V lost 8 bases, and 14 bases had no gene match. Germline loops: CDR1 SQVTM, CDR2 ANQGSEA. The CDR3 DNA follows: TGCAGCCTTCAAGCGGGGGTGCGTTTTGACAATGAGCAGTTCTTC. Protein product: CSLQAGVRFDNEQFF.

CDR3 in amino acids: CASSDWDSSYEQYF. Here the CDR3 DNA reads TGTGCCAGCAGCGATTGGGACAGCTCCTACGAGCAGTACTTC. V usage is TRBV7-2 and J usage is TRBJ2-7; the match to TRBD1 covers 7 bases. CDR1 and CDR2 from the germline V gene are SGHTA and FQGNSA. The V and J ends lost 5 bases and 0 bases, in that order; junction bases with no gene match: 4. The CDR3 runs 14 residues.

The V and J genes are TRBV5-1 and TRBJ2-4; perhaps TRBD2 as D (5 bases). The germline V and J ends were trimmed by 0 bases and 1 base, with 17 bases remaining between them. Per germline, CDR1 SGHRS and CDR2 YFSETQ. The CDR3 spans 18 residues. CDR3 in DNA: TGCGCCAGCAGCTTGGAAGGTCAGCTACTAGGGGCCAAAAACATTCAGTACTTC. This sequence encodes CASSLEGQLLGAKNIQYF.

There are many counts of this clonotype. The V and J genes are TRBV27 and TRBJ1-5; D not resolved. The germline V gene has CDR1 MNHEY and CDR2 SMNVEV (reference sequence). V was cut by 7 bases and J by 3 bases, with 13 bases left in between. The CDR3 spans 14 residues. In DNA, the CDR3 is TGTGCCAGCACTGAGCGACATTTCAATCAGCCCCAGCATTTT. As protein: CASTERHFNQPQHF.

The chain joins TRBV2 to TRBJ2-7; tentatively, D is TRBD1 (5 bases). From germline, CDR1 is SNHLY and CDR2 FYNNEI. V was shortened by 7 bases and J by 4 bases, with 11 bases between the two germline ends. The CDR3 totals 12 residues. CDR3 sequence: CASKFTGYEQYF. CDR3 nucleotide sequence: TGTGCCAGCAAATTTACAGGTTACGAGCAGTACTTC.

This chain joins TRBV4-1 and TRBJ2-7; 9 nucleotides match TRBD1. The V gene's germline CDR1 is MGHRA and CDR2 YSYEKL. This CDR3 has 16 amino acids. J gave up 6 bases and V 1 base, and 10 bases lay outside the gene matches. The CDR3 bases are TGCGCCAGCAGCCAAGTTACAGGGGGCCCTTCTCTCGAGCAGTACTTC. Amino acid sequence: CASSQVTGGPSLEQYF.

The chain uses TRBV2 and TRBJ2-7; TRBD1 agrees at 9 bases. The CDR3 has 16 residues. Germline assignment: CDR1 SNHLY and CDR2 FYNNEI. V lost 5 bases and J lost 5; bases outside the gene matches: 13. The CDR3 region has the DNA TGTGCCAGCAGTCATCATCCGGGACAGGGAGGCAACGAGCAGTACTTC. The encoded protein is CASSHHPGQGGNEQYF.

The chain carries TRBV20-1 and TRBJ2-3; 8 bases line up with TRBD1. Trimming cost V 3 bases and J 0 bases; bases outside gene matches: 2. Germline-derived CDR1 and CDR2 are DFQATT and SNEGSKA (reference sequence). This CDR3 region has 14 residues. The CDR3 reads CSASWTGSTDTQYF. The DNA of the CDR3 is TGCAGTGCTAGCTGGACAGGGAGCACAGATACGCAGTATTTT.

The chain is built from TRBV7-6 and TRBJ2-1, with 12 bases that match TRBD2. CDR3 length equals 16 residues. J was trimmed by 4 bases and V by 3 bases; bases with no gene match: 4. Looked up from germline, CDR1 is SGHVS and CDR2 is FNYEAQ. CDR3 coding DNA: TGTGCCAGCAGCTTCACTAGCGGGAGGTCATACAATGAGCAGTTCTTC. Translating it yields CASSFTSGRSYNEQFF.

V usage is TRBV11-2 and J usage is TRBJ2-7, with 9 bases that match TRBD1. The trim removed 4 bases at V and 3 bases at J, leaving 7 bases unmatched. The CDR3 has 15 residues. Germline lookup yields CDR1 SGHAT and CDR2 FQNNGV. The CDR3 nucleotides read TGTGCCAGCAGCTCTCTCACAGGGGGCCTCTACGAGCAGTACTTC. Protein sequence: CASSSLTGGLYEQYF.

The CDR3 nucleotides read TGCAGCGTTGGTGGCAGCTCCTCCTACGAGCAGTACTTC. This codes for CSVGGSSSYEQYF. This chain connects TRBV29-1 to TRBJ2-7; the D is unclear. Trimming cost V 4 bases and J 0 bases, with 10 bases left between them. This CDR3 comprises 13 residues. Germline V lookup: CDR1 SQVTM, CDR2 ANQGSEA.